This TCR beta chain was identified in a study of blood T cell repertoires in COVID-19. Study-level background: Sites in the United States, Italy and Spain provided acute and convalescent COVID-19 samples. From T cells, B-cell-depleted T cells, or PBMCs came the material, which was cDNA or gDNA.

This CDR3 has 14 amino acids. The V gene lost 8 bases and the J gene lost 2 bases, with 12 bases spanning the gap. CDR1 and CDR2 from the germline V gene are MGHRA and YSYEKL. Original processing notes: Estimated nucleated cell counts came from reference gene primer amplification. Only in-frame clones appear in the TCRdb table, and some are missing; sequencing was by immunoSEQ multiplex PCR. That table is the source of V, J and clone size, and D and trimming were worked out from the DNA. The data contain 160,000 or so clones, roughly 80% of them singletons. Sequencing was carried out using peripheral blood. This sequence was found in a man aged 60-69 years with acute or convalescent COVID-19. The chain couples TRBV4-1 to TRBJ1-4; maybe TRBD1 (5 bases). The CDR3 coding sequence is TGCGCCAGCCCGACCCGACAGACTAATGAAAAACTGTTTTTT. The encoded protein is CASPTRQTNEKLFF.